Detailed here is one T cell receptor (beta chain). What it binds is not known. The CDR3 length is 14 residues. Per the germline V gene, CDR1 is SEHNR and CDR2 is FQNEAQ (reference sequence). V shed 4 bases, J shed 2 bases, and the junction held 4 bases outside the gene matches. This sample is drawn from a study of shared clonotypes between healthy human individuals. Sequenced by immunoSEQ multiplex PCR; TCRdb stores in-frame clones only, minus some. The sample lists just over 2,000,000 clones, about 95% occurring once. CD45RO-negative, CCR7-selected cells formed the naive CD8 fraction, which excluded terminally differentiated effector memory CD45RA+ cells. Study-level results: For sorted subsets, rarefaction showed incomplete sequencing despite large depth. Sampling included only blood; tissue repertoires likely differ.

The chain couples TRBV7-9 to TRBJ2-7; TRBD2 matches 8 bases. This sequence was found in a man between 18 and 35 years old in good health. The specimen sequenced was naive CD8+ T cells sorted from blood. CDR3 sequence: CASSWGTRAYEQYF. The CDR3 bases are TGTGCCAGCAGCTGGGGGACTAGGGCCTACGAGCAGTACTTC.